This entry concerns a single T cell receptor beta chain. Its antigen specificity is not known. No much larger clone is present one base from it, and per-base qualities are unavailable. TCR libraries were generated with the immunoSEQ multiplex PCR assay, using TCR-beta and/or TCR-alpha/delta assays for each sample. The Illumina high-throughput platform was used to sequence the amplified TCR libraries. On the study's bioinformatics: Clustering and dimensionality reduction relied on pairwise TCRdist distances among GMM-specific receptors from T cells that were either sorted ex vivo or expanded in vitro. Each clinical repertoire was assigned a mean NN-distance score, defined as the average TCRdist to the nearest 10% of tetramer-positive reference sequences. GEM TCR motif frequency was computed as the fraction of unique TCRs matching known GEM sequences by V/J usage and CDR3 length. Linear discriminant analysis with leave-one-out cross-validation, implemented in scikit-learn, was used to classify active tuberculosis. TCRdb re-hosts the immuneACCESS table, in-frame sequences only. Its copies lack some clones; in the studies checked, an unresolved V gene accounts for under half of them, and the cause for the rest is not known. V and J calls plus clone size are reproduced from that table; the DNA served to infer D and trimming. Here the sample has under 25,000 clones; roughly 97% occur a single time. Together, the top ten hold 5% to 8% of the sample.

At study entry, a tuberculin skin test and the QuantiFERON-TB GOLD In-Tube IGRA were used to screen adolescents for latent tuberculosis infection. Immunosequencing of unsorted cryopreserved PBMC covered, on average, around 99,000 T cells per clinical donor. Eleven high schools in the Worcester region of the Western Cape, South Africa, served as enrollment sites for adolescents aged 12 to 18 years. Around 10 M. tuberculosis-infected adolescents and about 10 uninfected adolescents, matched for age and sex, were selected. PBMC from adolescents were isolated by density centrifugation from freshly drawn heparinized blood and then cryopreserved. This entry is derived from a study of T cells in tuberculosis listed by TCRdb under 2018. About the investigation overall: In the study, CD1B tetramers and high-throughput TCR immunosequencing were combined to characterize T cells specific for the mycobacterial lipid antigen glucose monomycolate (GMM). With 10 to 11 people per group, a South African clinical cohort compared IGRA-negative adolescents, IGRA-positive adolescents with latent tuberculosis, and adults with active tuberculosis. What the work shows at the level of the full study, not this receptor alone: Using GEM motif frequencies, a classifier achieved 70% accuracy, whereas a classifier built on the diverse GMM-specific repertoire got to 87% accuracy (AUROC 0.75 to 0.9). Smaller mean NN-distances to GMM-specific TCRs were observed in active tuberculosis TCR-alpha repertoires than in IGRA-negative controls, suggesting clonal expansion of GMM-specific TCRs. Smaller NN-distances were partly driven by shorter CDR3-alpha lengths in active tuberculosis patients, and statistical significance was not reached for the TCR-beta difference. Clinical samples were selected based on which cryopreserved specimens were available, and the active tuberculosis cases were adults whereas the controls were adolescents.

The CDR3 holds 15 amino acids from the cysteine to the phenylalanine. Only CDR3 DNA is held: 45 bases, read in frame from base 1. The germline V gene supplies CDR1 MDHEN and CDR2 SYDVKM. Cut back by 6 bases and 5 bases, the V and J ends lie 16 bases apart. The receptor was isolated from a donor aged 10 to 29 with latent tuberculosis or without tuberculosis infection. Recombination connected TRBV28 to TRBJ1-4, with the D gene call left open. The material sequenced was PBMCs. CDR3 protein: CASSSGGQPNEKLFF. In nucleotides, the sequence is TGTGCCAGCAGCTCGGGCGGGCAGCCGAATGAAAAACTGTTTTTT. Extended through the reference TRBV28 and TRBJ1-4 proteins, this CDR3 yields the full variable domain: DVKVTQSSRYLVKRTGEKVFLECVQDMDHENMFWYRQDPGLGLRLIYFSYDVKMKEKGDIPEGYSVSREKKERFSLILESASTNQTSMYLCASSSGGQPNEKLFFGSGTQLSVL.